These T cell receptor beta chains were read from a single sample in a study of cytomegalovirus exposure and HLA in healthy donors. Profiling relied on immunoSEQ multiplex PCR, and the TCRdb table lists in-frame clones only, not all of them. The sample contains 200,000 to 250,000 clones, just over 75% of which appear only once. The source material was PBMCs. These receptors were collected from a woman aged 55-75 years in good health and CMV-seropositive. The CDR3 runs from the conserved cysteine through the conserved F or W. A D gene is named only where the DNA matches it firmly. Size is stated for part of the rows, as once, few or many counts, or as a class when the clone is expanded.

>TRBJ1-2|NA|TRBV6-5|TRBD1
TGTGCCAGCAGCCGAGGCCGAGGGACAGGGGGAGGCTACACCTTC
CASSRGRGTGGGYTF
>TRBJ1-1|NA|TRBV10-3|NA
TGTGCCATCAGTGAGTCCAGGAACACTGAAGCTTTCTTT
CAISESRNTEAFF
>TRBJ2-3|NA|TRBV7-9|NA
TGTGCCAGCAGCCTGGGGGCTACAGATACGCAGTATTTT
CASSLGATDTQYF
>TRBJ1-5|NA|TRBV2|NA
TGTGCCGGTCGGGAGGACTACAATCAGCCCCAGCATTTT
CAGREDYNQPQHF
>TRBJ2-7|NA|TRBV30|NA
TGTGCCTGGAGTGTACTCAGGGATTACGAGCAGTACTTC
CAWSVLRDYEQYF
>TRBJ2-7|NA|TRBV5-4|TRBD2
TGTGCCAGCAGCGGCCAACTAGCGGGAGGCTACGAGCAGTACTTC
CASSGQLAGGYEQYF
>TRBJ2-1|NA|TRBV7-3|NA
TGTGCCAGCAGCCTCTCGACAGTGACTGAGCAGTTCTTC
CASSLSTVTEQFF
>TRBJ1-2|NA|TRBV10-1|NA
TGCGCCAGCAGTGACACTGGCTTC
CASSDTGF
>TRBJ2-1|NA|TRBV7-6|TRBD2
TGTGCCAGCAGCTTCACTAGCGGTTACAATGAGCAGTTCTTC
CASSFTSGYNEQFF
>TRBJ2-5|NA|TRBV6-6|NA
TGTGCCAGCAGTTACGGGGGGGCGAAGGAAGAGACCCAGTACTTC
CASSYGGAKEETQYF
>TRBJ2-2|NA|TRBV6-5|TRBD2
TGTGCCAGCAAAAGCGGGGAGGCCGGGGAGCTGTTTTTT
CASKSGEAGELFF
>TRBJ2-7|NA|TRBV5-6|TRBD2
TGTGCCAGCAGAGGTAGCGGGAGGGGCTCCTACGAGCAGTACTTC
CASRGSGRGSYEQYF
>TRBJ2-7|NA|TRBV6-1|TRBD1
TGTGCCAGCAGGGACAGGGGGGGTTCCTACGAGCAGTACTTC
CASRDRGGSYEQYF
>TRBJ2-7|NA|TRBV7-2|NA
TGTGCCAGCAGCCAGACACCCTCCTACGAGCAGTACTTC
CASSQTPSYEQYF
>TRBJ2-7|NA|TRBV10-1|NA
TGCGCCAGCAGTGGGGGACAGAGAGGCCGGGGGATGTTAGAGCAGTACTTC
CASSGGQRGRGMLEQYF
>TRBJ1-2|NA|TRBV6-5|TRBD1
TGTGCCAGCAGCGCTCTACCACAGGGGTCCTATGGCTACACCTTC
CASSALPQGSYGYTF
>TRBJ2-7|NA|TRBV5-1|NA
TGCGCCAGCAGCCCACAGGGGCGGGGGGCCTCCTACGAGCAGTACTTC
CASSPQGRGASYEQYF
>TRBJ2-7|once|TRBV23-1|TRBD2
TGCGCCAGGAGCCCCCCTAGACTAGCGGGAGCATACGAGCAGTACTTC
CARSPPRLAGAYEQYF
>TRBJ1-2|NA|TRBV23-1|NA
TGCGCCAGCAGTCAATACTGGCAGGATGACTATGGCTACACCTTC
CASSQYWQDDYGYTF
>TRBJ2-1|NA|TRBV4-2|TRBD2
TGTGCCAGCAGCCACTCGACTAGCGGGAACTACAATGAGCAGTTCTTC
CASSHSTSGNYNEQFF
>TRBJ2-2|NA|TRBV10-3|NA
TGTGCCATCAGTGAGTCGTATGGGCTTACCGGGGAGCTGTTTTTT
CAISESYGLTGELFF
>TRBJ2-3|NA|TRBV6-5|TRBD1
TGTGCCAGCAGTTACGCCGGACAGGGGGCTTCAGATACGCAGTATTTT
CASSYAGQGASDTQYF
>TRBJ1-4|NA|TRBV4-2|NA
TGTGCCAGCAGCCAAGCGGGGGGGGCAACTAATGAAAAACTGTTTTTT
CASSQAGGATNEKLFF
>TRBJ2-1|NA|TRBV5-4|TRBD1
TGTGCCAGCAGCCAAGATTCTGGGACAGGGGATGAGCAGTTCTTC
CASSQDSGTGDEQFF
>TRBJ1-1|NA|TRBV5-1|TRBD1
TGCGCCAGCAGCTTATCAGGACAGGGATATGAAGCTTTCTTT
CASSLSGQGYEAFF
>TRBJ2-1|NA|TRBV5-1|NA
TGCGCCACCCGCGAATCCCCACAGAACAATGAGCAGTTCTTC
CATRESPQNNEQFF
>TRBJ2-3|NA|TRBV10-3|TRBD2
TGTGCCATCAGCCCAGGGAGGGGACGGGGCACAGATACGCAGTATTTT
CAISPGRGRGTDTQYF
>TRBJ1-5|NA|TRBV27|NA
TGTGCCAGCAGTCCCTACTCTCAGGGTAATCAGCCCCAGCATTTT
CASSPYSQGNQPQHF
>TRBJ1-5|NA|TRBV4-3|TRBD1
TGCGCCAGCAGCCAAGGTACAGGGGGATATCAGCCCCAGCATTTT
CASSQGTGGYQPQHF
>TRBJ1-2|NA|TRBV5-1|NA
TGCGCCAGCAGCGCCCGGGACGCGGGGGGCTACACCTTC
CASSARDAGGYTF
>TRBJ2-1|NA|TRBV7-9|NA
TGTGCCAGCAGCCGACACAGCTCCTACAATGAGCAGTTCTTC
CASSRHSSYNEQFF
>TRBJ2-5|NA|TRBV5-4|TRBD1
TGTGCCAGCAGCTCCAAGACAGGGGACCAAGAGACCCAGTACTTC
CASSSKTGDQETQYF
>TRBJ2-5|NA|TRBV10-3|TRBD1
TGTGCCATCAGTGATTCCAGGGGGCTTCGGGAGACCCAGTACTTC
CAISDSRGLRETQYF
>TRBJ1-2|few|TRBV15|TRBD1
TGTGCCACCAGCAGAGAGACAGGGGAGGCCTATGGCTACACCTTC
CATSRETGEAYGYTF
>TRBJ1-2|few|TRBV5-6|NA
TGTGCCAGCAGCTTGGGGCAGGGGAACTTCTATGGCTACACCTTC
CASSLGQGNFYGYTF
>TRBJ2-5|NA|TRBV9|NA
TGTGCCAGCAGCGTAGCAGCGCACAAACAAGAGACCCAGTACTTC
CASSVAAHKQETQYF
>TRBJ1-6|NA|TRBV5-4|NA
TGTGCCAGCAGAATGGGGAGCTCCTATAATTCACCCCTCCACTTT
CASRMGSSYNSPLHF
>TRBJ1-4|NA|TRBV30|NA
TGTGCCTGGAGTGTACTCCTTTTTGAAAAACTGTTTTTT
CAWSVLLFEKLFF
>TRBJ2-7|NA|TRBV9|NA
TGTGCCAGCAGCCGCTCGACAGGCCCCCACGAGCAGTACTTC
CASSRSTGPHEQYF
>TRBJ1-2|few|TRBV6-1|NA
TGTGCCAGCAGTCTCCGACAGGACAACTATGGCTACACCTTC
CASSLRQDNYGYTF
>TRBJ2-1|NA|TRBV2|NA
TGTGCCAGCAGTACAAATGAGCAGTTCTTC
CASSTNEQFF
>TRBJ1-2|NA|TRBV20-1|NA
TGCAGTGACCCCACTGAGGGCTACACCTTC
CSDPTEGYTF
>TRBJ1-1|NA|TRBV18|TRBD1
TGTGCCAGCTCGGGGACAGGGGGCATCACTGAAGCTTTCTTT
CASSGTGGITEAFF
>TRBJ2-1|NA|TRBV7-2|TRBD2
TGTGCCAGCAGCCGGACTAGCGGGGGGGTCCATGAGCAGTTCTTC
CASSRTSGGVHEQFF
>TRBJ2-5|once|TRBV9|NA
TGTGCCAGCAGCGTAGGAGTTGTGACTCTAAGGCAAGAGACCCAGTACTTC
CASSVGVVTLRQETQYF
>TRBJ2-2|NA|TRBV4-3|NA
TGCGCCAGCAGCCAACGAGACACGAACACCGGGGAGCTGTTTTTT
CASSQRDTNTGELFF
>TRBJ2-7|few|TRBV30|NA
TGTGCCTGGACCCTCTCACAGAGTAACTACGAGCAGTACTTC
CAWTLSQSNYEQYF
>TRBJ1-4|NA|TRBV27|NA
TGTGCCAGCAGTCCCCGGGGAGGGGCGGGGGAAAAACTGTTTTTT
CASSPRGGAGEKLFF
>TRBJ2-3|NA|TRBV6-1|NA
TGTGCCAGCAGTGAAGCGATGGGGGGAAGCACAGATACGCAGTATTTT
CASSEAMGGSTDTQYF
>TRBJ2-1|NA|TRBV5-1|NA
TGCGCCAGCAGCTTGGGTGCCACCACTCAAGCCAATGAGCAGTTCTTC
CASSLGATTQANEQFF
>TRBJ1-3|NA|TRBV29-1|NA
TGCAGCGTTGGACTCACCAGAAACTCTGGAAACACCATATATTTT
CSVGLTRNSGNTIYF
>TRBJ2-7|once|TRBV11-2|NA
TGTGCCAGCAGCGCCATCAGGCGATTAACCGAGCAGTACTTC
CASSAIRRLTEQYF